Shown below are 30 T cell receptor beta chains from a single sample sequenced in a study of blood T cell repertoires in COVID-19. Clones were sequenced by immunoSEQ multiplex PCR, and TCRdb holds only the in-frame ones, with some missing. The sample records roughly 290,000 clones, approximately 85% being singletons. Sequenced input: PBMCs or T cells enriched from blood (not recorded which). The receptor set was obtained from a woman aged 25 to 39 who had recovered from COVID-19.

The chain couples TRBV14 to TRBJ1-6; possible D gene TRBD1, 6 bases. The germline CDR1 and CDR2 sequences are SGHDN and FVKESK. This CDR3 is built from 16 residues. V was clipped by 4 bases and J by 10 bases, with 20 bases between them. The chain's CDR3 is CASSPAETGDGSPLHF. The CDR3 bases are TGTGCCAGCAGCCCCGCTGAGACAGGCGACGGGTCACCCCTCCACTTT.

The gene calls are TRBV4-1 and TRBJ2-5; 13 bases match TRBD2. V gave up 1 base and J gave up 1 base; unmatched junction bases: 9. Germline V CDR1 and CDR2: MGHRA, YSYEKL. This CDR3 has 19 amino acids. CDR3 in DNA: TGCGCCAGCAGCCAAGTGGGGACTAGCGGGACGGTACTCCAAGAGACCCAGTACTTC. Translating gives CASSQVGTSGTVLQETQYF.

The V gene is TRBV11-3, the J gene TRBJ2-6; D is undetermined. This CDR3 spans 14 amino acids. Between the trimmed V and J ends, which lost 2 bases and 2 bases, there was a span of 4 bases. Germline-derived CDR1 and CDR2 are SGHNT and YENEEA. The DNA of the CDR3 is TGTGCCAGCAGCTTAACAGCTGGGGCCAACGTCCTGACTTTC. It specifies CASSLTAGANVLTF.

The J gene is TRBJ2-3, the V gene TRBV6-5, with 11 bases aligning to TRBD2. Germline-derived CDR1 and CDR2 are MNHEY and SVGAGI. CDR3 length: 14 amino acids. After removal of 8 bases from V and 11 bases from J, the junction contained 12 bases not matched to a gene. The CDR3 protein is CASQPRASGGLQYF. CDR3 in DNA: TGTGCCAGCCAACCCAGGGCTAGCGGGGGGCTGCAGTATTTT.

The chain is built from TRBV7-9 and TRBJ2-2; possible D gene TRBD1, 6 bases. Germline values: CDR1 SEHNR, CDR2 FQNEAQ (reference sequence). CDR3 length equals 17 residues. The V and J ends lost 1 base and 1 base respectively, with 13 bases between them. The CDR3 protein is CASSLGEWGLNTGELFF. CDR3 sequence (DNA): TGTGCCAGCAGCTTAGGGGAGTGGGGGCTGAACACCGGGGAGCTGTTTTTT.

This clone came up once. In DNA form, the CDR3 reads TGTGCCAGCAGCTTAGAAGTAGGGACAGGCCGTGAGGAACTGTTTTTT. Its translation is CASSLEVGTGREELFF. This chain links TRBV7-9 with TRBJ1-4, with 8 bases identical to TRBD1. From germline, CDR1 is SEHNR and CDR2 FQNEAQ (reference sequence). CDR3 length: 16 amino acids. The V segment lost 1 base and the J segment 12 bases; nucleotides outside the gene matches: 13.

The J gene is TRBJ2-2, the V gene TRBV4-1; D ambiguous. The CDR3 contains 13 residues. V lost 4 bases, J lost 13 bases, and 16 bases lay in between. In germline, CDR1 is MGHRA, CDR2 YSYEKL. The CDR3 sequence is CASSLASADLLFF. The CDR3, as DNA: TGCGCCAGCAGCCTCGCCAGCGCCGACTTGCTGTTTTTT.

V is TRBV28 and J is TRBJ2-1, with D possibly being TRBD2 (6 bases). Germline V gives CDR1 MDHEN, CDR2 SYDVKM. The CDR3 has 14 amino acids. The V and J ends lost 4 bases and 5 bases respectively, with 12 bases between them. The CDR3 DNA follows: TGTGCCAGCAGTTCCTATGGCGGGAACAATGAGCAGTTCTTC. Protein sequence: CASSSYGGNNEQFF. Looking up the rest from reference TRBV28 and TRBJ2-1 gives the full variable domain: DVKVTQSSRYLVKRTGEKVFLECVQDMDHENMFWYRQDPGLGLRLIYFSYDVKMKEKGDIPEGYSVSREKKERFSLILESASTNQTSMYLCASSSYGGNNEQFFGPGTRLTVL.

This CDR3 is CASRGQSNEQFF. CDR3 DNA: TGTGCCAGCAGGGGACAGTCGAATGAGCAGTTCTTC. This rearrangement joins TRBV6-4 to TRBJ2-1; 7 bases are shared with TRBD1. V shed 6 bases, J shed 7 bases, and the junction held 3 bases outside the gene matches. The germline V gene has CDR1 MRHNA and CDR2 SNTAGT. The CDR3 is 12 amino acids.

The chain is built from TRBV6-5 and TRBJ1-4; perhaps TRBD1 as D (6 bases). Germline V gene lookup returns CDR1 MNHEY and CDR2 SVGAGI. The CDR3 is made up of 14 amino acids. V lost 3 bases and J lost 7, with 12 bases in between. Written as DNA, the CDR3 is TGTGCCAGCAGTTATCGGGGGGGCGGTGAAAAACTGTTTTTT. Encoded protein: CASSYRGGGEKLFF.

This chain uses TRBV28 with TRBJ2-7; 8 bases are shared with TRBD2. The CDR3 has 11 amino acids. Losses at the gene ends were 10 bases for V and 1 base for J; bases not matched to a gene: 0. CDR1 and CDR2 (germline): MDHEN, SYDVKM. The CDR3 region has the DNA TGTGCCACGGGGGGGTCCTACGAGCAGTACTTC. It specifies CATGGSYEQYF.

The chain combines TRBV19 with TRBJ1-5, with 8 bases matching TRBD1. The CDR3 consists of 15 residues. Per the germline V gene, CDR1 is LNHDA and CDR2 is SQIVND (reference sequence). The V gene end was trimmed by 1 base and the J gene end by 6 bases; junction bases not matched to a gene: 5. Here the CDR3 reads CASSIGQGAGQPQHF. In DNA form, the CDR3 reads TGTGCCAGTAGTATAGGCCAGGGGGCTGGTCAGCCCCAGCATTTT.

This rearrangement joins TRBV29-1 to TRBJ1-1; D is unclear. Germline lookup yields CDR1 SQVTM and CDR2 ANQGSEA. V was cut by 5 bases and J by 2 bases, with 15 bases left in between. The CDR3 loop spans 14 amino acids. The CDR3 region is CSVLRGNANTEAFF. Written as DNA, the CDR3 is TGCAGCGTTTTAAGAGGGAATGCAAACACTGAAGCTTTCTTT.

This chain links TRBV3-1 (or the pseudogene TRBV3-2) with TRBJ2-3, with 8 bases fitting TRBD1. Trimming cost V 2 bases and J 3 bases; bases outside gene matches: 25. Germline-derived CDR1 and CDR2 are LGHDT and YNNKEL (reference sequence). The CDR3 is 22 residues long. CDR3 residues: CASSQLRVFGGPGQGRTDTQYF. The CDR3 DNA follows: TGTGCCAGCAGCCAATTGAGGGTATTTGGTGGTCCCGGACAGGGCAGGACAGATACGCAGTATTTT.

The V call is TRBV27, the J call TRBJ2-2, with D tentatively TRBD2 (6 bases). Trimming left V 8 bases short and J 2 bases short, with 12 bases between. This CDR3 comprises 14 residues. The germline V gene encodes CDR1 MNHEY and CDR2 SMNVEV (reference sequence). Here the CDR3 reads CASGSGTNTGELFF. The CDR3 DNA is TGTGCCAGCGGATCCGGGACTAACACCGGGGAGCTGTTTTTT.

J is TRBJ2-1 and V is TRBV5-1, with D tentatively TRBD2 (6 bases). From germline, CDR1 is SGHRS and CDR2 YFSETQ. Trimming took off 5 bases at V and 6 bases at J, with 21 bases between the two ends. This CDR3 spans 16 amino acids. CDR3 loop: CASSRGFAASANEQFF. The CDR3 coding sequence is TGCGCCAGCAGTCGGGGGTTCGCAGCGTCGGCCAATGAGCAGTTCTTC.

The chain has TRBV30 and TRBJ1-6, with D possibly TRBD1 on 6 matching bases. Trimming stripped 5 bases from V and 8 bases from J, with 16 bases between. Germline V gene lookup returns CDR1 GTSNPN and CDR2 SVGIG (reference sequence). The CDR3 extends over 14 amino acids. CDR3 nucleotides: TGTGCCTGGCTACAGGGTTTAGGGGATTCACCCCTCCACTTT. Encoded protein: CAWLQGLGDSPLHF. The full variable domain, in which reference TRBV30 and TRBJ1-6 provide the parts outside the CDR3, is SQTIHQWPATLVQPVGSPLSLECTVEGTSNPNLYWYRQAAGRGLQLLFYSVGIGQISSEVPQNLSASRPQDRQFILSSKKLLLSDSGFYLCAWLQGLGDSPLHFGNGTRLTVT.

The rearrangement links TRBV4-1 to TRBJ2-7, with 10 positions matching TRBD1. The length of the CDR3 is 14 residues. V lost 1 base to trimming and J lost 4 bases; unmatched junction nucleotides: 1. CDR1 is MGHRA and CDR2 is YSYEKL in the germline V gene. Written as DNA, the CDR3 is TGCGCCAGCAGCCAAGGGGACAGGGGATACGAGCAGTACTTC. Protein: CASSQGDRGYEQYF.

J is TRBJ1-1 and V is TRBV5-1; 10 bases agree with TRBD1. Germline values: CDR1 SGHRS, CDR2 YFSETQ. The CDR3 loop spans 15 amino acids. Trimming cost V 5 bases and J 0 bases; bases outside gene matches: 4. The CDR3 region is CASRPGQGLNTEAFF. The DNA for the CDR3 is TGCGCCAGCAGACCGGGACAGGGGCTGAACACTGAAGCTTTCTTT.

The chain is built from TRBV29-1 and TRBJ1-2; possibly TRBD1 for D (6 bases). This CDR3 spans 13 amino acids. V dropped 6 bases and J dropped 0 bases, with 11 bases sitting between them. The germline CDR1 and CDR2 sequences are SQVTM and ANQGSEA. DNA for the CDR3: TGCAGCGTGGAGGACAGATCTAACTATGGCTACACCTTC. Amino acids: CSVEDRSNYGYTF.

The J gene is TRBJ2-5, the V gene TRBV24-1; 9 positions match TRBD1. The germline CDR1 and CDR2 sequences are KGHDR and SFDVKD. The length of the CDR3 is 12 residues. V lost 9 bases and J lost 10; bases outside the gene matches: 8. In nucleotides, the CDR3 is TGTGCCACCGCTCCGGGACAGGGAGTCCAGTACTTC. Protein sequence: CATAPGQGVQYF.

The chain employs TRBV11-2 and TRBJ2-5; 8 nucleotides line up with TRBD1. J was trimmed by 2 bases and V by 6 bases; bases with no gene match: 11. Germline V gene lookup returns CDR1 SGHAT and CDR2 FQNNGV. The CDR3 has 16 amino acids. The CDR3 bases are TGTGCCAGCAGGTCCGGCAGGGGGCGAAAGCAAGAGACCCAGTACTTC. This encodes CASRSGRGRKQETQYF.

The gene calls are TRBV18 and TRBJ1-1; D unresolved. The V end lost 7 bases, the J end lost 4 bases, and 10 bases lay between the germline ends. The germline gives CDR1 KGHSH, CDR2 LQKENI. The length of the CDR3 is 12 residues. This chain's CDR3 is CASLEFGTEAFF. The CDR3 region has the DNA TGTGCCAGCTTAGAATTCGGCACTGAAGCTTTCTTT.

The CDR3 nucleotides read TGTGCCAGCGAACCATCATATCAGGAGGGGTGGGAGACCCAGTACTTC. It yields the protein CASEPSYQEGWETQYF. The chain links TRBV19 to TRBJ2-5; a possible D gene is TRBD2 (6 bases). Trimming shortened V by 9 bases and J by 5 bases, and 25 bases separated the two germline ends. The length of the CDR3 is 16 residues. CDR1 and CDR2 from the germline V gene are LNHDA and SQIVND (reference sequence).

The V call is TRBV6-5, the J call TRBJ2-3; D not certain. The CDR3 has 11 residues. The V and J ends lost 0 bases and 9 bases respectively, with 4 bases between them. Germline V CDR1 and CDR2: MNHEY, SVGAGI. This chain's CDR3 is CASSYSETQYF. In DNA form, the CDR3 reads TGTGCCAGCAGTTACTCTGAGACGCAGTATTTT.

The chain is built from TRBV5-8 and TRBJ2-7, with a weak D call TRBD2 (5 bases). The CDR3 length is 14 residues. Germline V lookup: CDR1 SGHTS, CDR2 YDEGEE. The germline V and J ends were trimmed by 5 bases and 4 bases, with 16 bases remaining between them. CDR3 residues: CASSNGLLKYEQYF. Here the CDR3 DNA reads TGTGCCAGCAGTAACGGACTGCTCAAGTACGAGCAGTACTTC.

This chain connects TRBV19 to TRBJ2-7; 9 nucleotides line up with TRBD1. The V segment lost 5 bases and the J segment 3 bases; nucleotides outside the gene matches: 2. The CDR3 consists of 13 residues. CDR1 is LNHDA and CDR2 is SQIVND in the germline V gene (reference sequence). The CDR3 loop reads CASSGTGSYEQYF. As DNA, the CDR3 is TGTGCCAGTAGTGGGACAGGGAGCTACGAGCAGTACTTC.

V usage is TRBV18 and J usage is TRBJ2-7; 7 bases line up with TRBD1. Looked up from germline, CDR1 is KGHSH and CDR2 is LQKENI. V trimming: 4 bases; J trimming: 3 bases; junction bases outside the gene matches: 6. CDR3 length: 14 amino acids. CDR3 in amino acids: CASSLGQKGYEQYF. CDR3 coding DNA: TGTGCCAGCTCACTGGGACAGAAAGGCTACGAGCAGTACTTC.

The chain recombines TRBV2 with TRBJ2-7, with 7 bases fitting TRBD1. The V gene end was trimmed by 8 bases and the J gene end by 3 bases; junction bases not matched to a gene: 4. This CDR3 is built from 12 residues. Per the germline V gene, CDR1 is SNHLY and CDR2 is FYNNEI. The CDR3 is CASGRQGYEQYF. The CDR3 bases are TGTGCCAGCGGACGACAGGGCTACGAGCAGTACTTC.

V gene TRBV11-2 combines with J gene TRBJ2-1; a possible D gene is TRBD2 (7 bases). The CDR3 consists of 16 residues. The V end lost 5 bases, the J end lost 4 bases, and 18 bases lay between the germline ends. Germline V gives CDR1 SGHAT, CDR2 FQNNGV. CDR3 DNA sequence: TGTGCCAGCAGCCCCGCCGGGGGCGGGGGTTACAATGAGCAGTTCTTC. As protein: CASSPAGGGGYNEQFF.